These T cell receptor beta chains were read from a single sample in a study of blood T cell repertoires in COVID-19. Clones were sequenced by immunoSEQ multiplex PCR, and TCRdb holds only the in-frame ones, with some missing. The sample carries fewer than 250,000 clones, more than 75% recorded once. Sequencing was done on a sample of PBMCs or T cells enriched from blood (not recorded which). The receptor source for this set is a woman aged 40 to 49 with acute COVID-19. The CDR3 runs from the conserved cysteine through the conserved F or W. The D gene is left open where the match is weak. Only part of the rows carry a size: once, few, many, or a class if the clone is expanded.

TRBJ1-1 | TRBV7-5 | - | - | TGTGCCAGAAGCTTACGGGGGGCAGACACTGAAGCTTTCTTT | CARSLRGADTEAFF
TRBJ2-4 | TRBV27 | TRBD2 | - | TGTGCCAGCAGTTCCCCCGTGGGGGGGAGCCTGGATCGTAACGCCAAAAACATTCAGTACTTC | CASSSPVGGSLDRNAKNIQYF
TRBJ2-1 | TRBV19 | - | once | TGTGCCAGTAGTATCGGACAGAACAATGAGCAGTTCTTC | CASSIGQNNEQFF
TRBJ2-3 | TRBV3-1/TRBV3-2 | TRBD2 | - | TGTGCCAGCAGCCTCCCATTTAGCGGGGGGGCTGGAGATACGCAGTATTTT | CASSLPFSGGAGDTQYF
TRBJ1-3 | TRBV28 | - | - | TGTGCCAGCAGTCCTCCACAGGGACGGTGGGGAAACACCATATATTTT | CASSPPQGRWGNTIYF
TRBJ2-5 | TRBV4-3 | - | few | TGCGCCAGCAGCCAAGGCAGCGACCAAGAGACCCAGTACTTC | CASSQGSDQETQYF
TRBJ2-7 | TRBV7-7 | - | - | TGTGCTAGCAGCTTAGGGGCTTCTTACGAGCAGTACTTC | CASSLGASYEQYF
TRBJ2-1 | TRBV11-2 | TRBD2 | - | TGTGCCAGCAGCTGGAGGAGGTCTTTCGGGACTAGCGGCCACAATGAGCAGTTCTTC | CASSWRRSFGTSGHNEQFF
TRBJ1-2 | TRBV9 | TRBD1 | once | TGTGCCAGCAGCAGGGAACAGGGGGCGAGCTATGGCTACACCTTC | CASSREQGASYGYTF
TRBJ2-1 | TRBV30 | TRBD2 | - | TGTGCCTGGGATAGGACTAGCGGTTTTTACAATGAGCAGTTCTTC | CAWDRTSGFYNEQFF
TRBJ2-5 | TRBV3-1/TRBV3-2 | - | - | TGTGCCAGCAGCCGCTGGAGACAGGCTCAAGAGACCCAGTACTTC | CASSRWRQAQETQYF
TRBJ1-2 | TRBV5-1 | TRBD1 | - | TGCGCCAGCAGCGTGGGACAGCCACGCTATGGCTACACCTTC | CASSVGQPRYGYTF
TRBJ1-1 | TRBV6-5 | TRBD1 | once | TGTGCCAGCAGTAGACAGGGAATGAACACTGAAGCTTTCTTT | CASSRQGMNTEAFF
TRBJ2-1 | TRBV7-9 | TRBD2 | - | TGTGCCAGCAGCTTAACTAGCGGGGCGCCTAACAATGAGCAGTTCTTC | CASSLTSGAPNNEQFF
TRBJ2-5 | TRBV9 | TRBD1 | - | TGTGCCAGCACCCCAACAGGGGGCGCGGAGACCCAGTACTTC | CASTPTGGAETQYF
TRBJ1-5 | TRBV25-1 | - | - | TGTGCCAGCAGTGGCGACAGTAACGGCAATCAGCCCCAGCATTTT | CASSGDSNGNQPQHF
TRBJ1-2 | TRBV7-9 | TRBD1 | once | TGTGCCAGCAGGGTTAGTGAAGCGACAGGGCCCTATGGCTACACCTTC | CASRVSEATGPYGYTF
TRBJ2-1 | TRBV24-1 | - | few | TGTGCCACCAGTGGGGGGGGGCGCATCGCCCATGAGCAGTTCTTC | CATSGGGRIAHEQFF
TRBJ2-5 | TRBV7-7 | TRBD2 | - | TGTGCTAGCAGCTTAGGGCGGGGGGGAACGGAGACCCAGTACTTC | CASSLGRGGTETQYF
TRBJ2-7 | TRBV5-4 | - | - | TGTGCCAGCAGCGCCGGGGGAGACACCTACGAGCAGTACTTC | CASSAGGDTYEQYF
TRBJ1-3 | TRBV30 | - | - | TGTGCCGGCAACGACAGGAGGAACACCATATATTTT | CAGNDRRNTIYF
TRBJ1-1 | TRBV5-6 | - | - | TGTGCCAGCAGCTGGGCGGCGGGGGACACTGAAGCTTTCTTT | CASSWAAGDTEAFF
TRBJ2-5 | TRBV7-2 | TRBD2 | few | TGTGCCAGCAGCTCTAGCGGGGGGGCAACGGAGACCCAGTACTTC | CASSSSGGATETQYF
TRBJ1-5 | TRBV2 | - | - | TGTGCCAGCTGGCCGGGACACAATAGCAATCAGCCCCAGCATTTT | CASWPGHNSNQPQHF
TRBJ1-5 | TRBV5-6 | - | - | TGTGCCAGCAGCTACGGGGGTAGCAATCAGCCCCAGCATTTT | CASSYGGSNQPQHF
TRBJ1-1 | TRBV11-2 | TRBD1 | - | TGTGCCAGCAGCTGGCGGCCTGACAGGGGAGGGGAAGCTTTCTTT | CASSWRPDRGGEAFF
TRBJ1-6 | TRBV19 | TRBD1 | - | TGTGCCAGTAGTGTTAGTCCGGGACAGCGCGACTCACCCCTCCACTTT | CASSVSPGQRDSPLHF
TRBJ1-5 | TRBV2 | - | - | TGTGCCAGCAGTGATGGAGGGAGCAATCAGCCCCAGCATTTT | CASSDGGSNQPQHF
TRBJ1-1 | TRBV4-3 | TRBD1 | - | TGCGCCAGCAGCCAACCTAGTACAGGGGCGGAGGAAGCTTTCTTT | CASSQPSTGAEEAFF
TRBJ2-6 | TRBV4-2 | - | - | TGTGCCAGCAGCCAAGATGAGGCAAACTCTGGGGCCAACGTCCTGACTTTC | CASSQDEANSGANVLTF
TRBJ1-2 | TRBV29-1 | - | - | TGCAGCGTTTCAACCCTCGGAGGGTATGGCTACACCTTC | CSVSTLGGYGYTF
TRBJ1-5 | TRBV6-5 | - | once | TGTGCCAGCAGCTTAGACAGAAATCAGCCCCAGCATTTT | CASSLDRNQPQHF
TRBJ1-2 | TRBV28 | - | - | TGTGCCAGCAAATGGGGAGGGAGCCTTGGCTACACCTTC | CASKWGGSLGYTF
TRBJ1-5 | TRBV30 | - | - | TGTGCCTGGGGATTTCCGGGAACTCTAAAAGATAGCAATCAGCCCCAGCATTTT | CAWGFPGTLKDSNQPQHF
TRBJ1-6 | TRBV5-1 | TRBD1 | - | TGCGCCAGCAGCACAGGGGAGGTAAATTCACCCCTCCACTTT | CASSTGEVNSPLHF
TRBJ2-1 | TRBV6-5 | TRBD1 | - | TGTGCCAGCAGCGACAGGGACCGTGGGAATGAGCAGTTCTTC | CASSDRDRGNEQFF
TRBJ1-2 | TRBV5-1 | - | once | TGCGCCAGCAGCTTGGAGGGAGGAACTAGCGGCTACACCTTC | CASSLEGGTSGYTF
TRBJ2-1 | TRBV5-1 | TRBD2 | - | TGCGCCAGCAGCTCCAGCGGGGGGGCCTACAATGAGCAGTTCTTC | CASSSSGGAYNEQFF
TRBJ2-7 | TRBV30 | TRBD2 | - | TGTGCCTGGAGTAGGGGCGGGAGTTCCTACGAGCAGTACTTC | CAWSRGGSSYEQYF
TRBJ2-1 | TRBV27 | TRBD1 | - | TGTGCCAGCAGTTCTCCGGGACAGAGCTCCTACAATGAGCAGTTCTTC | CASSSPGQSSYNEQFF
TRBJ2-7 | TRBV28 | - | - | TGTGCCAGCAAAACCCCCCGGGAAAGCGCCTACGAGCAGTACTTC | CASKTPRESAYEQYF